These 22 T cell receptor beta chains were sequenced from one sample in a study of blood T cells in healthy people across ages. Using a J-beta primer mix together with a sample-barcoded 5' primer, a second PCR was run for about 6 to 12 cycles. A single record per CDR3 protein comes from TCRdb applying MiXCR to the 5' RACE reads. The sample lists fewer than 750,000 distinct CDR3 sequences; approximately 52% were seen once. The sample comprised blood. These receptors were taken from an elderly woman in good health.

This clonotype has at least ten counts. The V call is TRBV4-1, the J call TRBJ1-2, with D possibly being TRBD1 (6 bases). The V end lost 0 bases, the J end lost 8 bases, and 13 bases lay between the germline ends. CDR3 size: 14 residues. The V gene's germline CDR1 is MGHRA and CDR2 YSYEKL. The CDR3 DNA sequence: TGCGCCAGCAGCCAAGATTTACAGGGTTGGGGCTACACCTTC. Amino acids: CASSQDLQGWGYTF.

V and J are TRBV5-6 and TRBJ1-2; D is possibly TRBD1 (5 bases). Trimming pared 4 bases from V and 4 bases from J, leaving 17 bases between. Germline V CDR1 and CDR2: SGHDT, YYEEEE. This CDR3 has 15 amino acids. CDR3 sequence reads: CASSPLQAGGYGYTF. The CDR3 nucleotides are TGTGCCAGCAGCCCGTTACAGGCGGGAGGCTATGGCTACACCTTC.

Details on this clonotype: This sequence may be a read error, since a much larger clone differs from it by one base. This sequence joins TRBV12-3 or TRBV12-4 and TRBJ2-4, with D unresolved. Trimming stripped 0 bases from V and 2 bases from J, with 5 bases between. The CDR3 loop spans 14 amino acids. The CDR3 sequence is CASSLAVTKNIQYF. The CDR3, as DNA: TGTGCCAGCAGTTTAGCGGTAACCAAAAACATTCAGTACTTC.

This clonotype has a handful of counts. The rearrangement uses TRBV20-1 and TRBJ1-2; TRBD1 matches 7 bases. With V trimmed by 6 bases and J by 2 bases, 12 bases remained unmatched. CDR1 DFQATT and CDR2 SNEGSKA come from the germline V gene (reference sequence). The CDR3 loop spans 15 amino acids. The CDR3 nucleotides are TGCAGTGCCCGTACCCCCGGGGGACAGAACTATGGCTACACCTTC. As protein: CSARTPGGQNYGYTF.

The rearrangement links TRBV3-1 to TRBJ2-7; D unresolved. Germline V gene sequence: CDR1 LGHDT, CDR2 YNNKEL (reference sequence). V lost 1 base and J 0 bases, leaving 10 bases between the germline ends. The CDR3 has 15 residues. The CDR3: CASSQVTVFSYEQYF. CDR3 in DNA: TGTGCCAGCAGCCAAGTAACGGTCTTCTCCTACGAGCAGTACTTC.

This clonotype came up once. This chain joins TRBV10-3 and TRBJ2-5; 8 nucleotides align to TRBD1. Germline assignment: CDR1 ENHRY and CDR2 SYGVKD. The CDR3 length is 13 residues. The V gene end was trimmed by 8 bases and the J gene end by 11 bases; junction bases not matched to a gene: 13. The CDR3 sequence is CAIGGQVYNEQYF. CDR3 DNA sequence: TGTGCCATCGGGGGACAGGTCTACAATGAGCAGTACTTC.

In its sample, this clonotype was seen many times. J is TRBJ1-6 and V is TRBV20-1; a weak D match, TRBD1 (5 bases). The CDR3 is 14 residues long. Between the trimmed V and J ends, which lost 0 bases and 5 bases, there was a span of 8 bases. The germline gives CDR1 DFQATT, CDR2 SNEGSKA (reference sequence). The CDR3 loop is CSARDRGNNSPLHF. DNA of the CDR3: TGCAGTGCTAGAGATCGGGGGAATAATTCACCCCTCCACTTT.

J is TRBJ1-4 and V is TRBV20-1, with D possibly matching TRBD1 (5 bases). V lost 6 bases and J 7 bases, leaving 18 bases between the germline ends. CDR3 length equals 14 residues. Germline CDR1 and CDR2: DFQATT and SNEGSKA (reference sequence). DNA of the CDR3: TGCAGTGCACCGGACACAAAGACGGGTGAAAAACTGTTTTTT. This gives the protein CSAPDTKTGEKLFF.

This sequence joins TRBV7-2 and TRBJ2-7, with TRBD2 matching over 10 bases. From germline, CDR1 is SGHTA and CDR2 FQGNSA. This CDR3 is 15 amino acids long. J gave up 2 bases and V 3 bases, and 4 bases lay outside the gene matches. For the CDR3, the DNA is TGTGCCAGCAGCTTCGGGGGGACTAGCGCCTACGAGCAGTACTTC. Its protein product is CASSFGGTSAYEQYF.

The rearrangement joins TRBV9 to TRBJ2-3; 10 bases are a match to TRBD2. This CDR3 has 16 residues. V dropped 0 bases and J dropped 4; count of bases not matched to a gene: 5. CDR1 is SGDLS and CDR2 is YYNGEE in the germline V gene. The CDR3 region is CASSVEWGLAPDTQYF. Written as DNA, the CDR3 is TGTGCCAGCAGCGTAGAATGGGGACTAGCGCCAGATACGCAGTATTTT.

The chain employs TRBV27 and TRBJ2-1; 12 bases are shared with TRBD2. This CDR3 has 17 residues. Germline V gene sequence: CDR1 MNHEY, CDR2 SMNVEV (reference sequence). V lost 3 bases, J lost 3 bases, and 6 bases stayed unmatched. The CDR3 here is CASSFIRTSGIYNEQFF. The CDR3 DNA is TGTGCCAGCAGTTTTATACGGACTAGCGGGATCTACAATGAGCAGTTCTTC.

The V and J genes are TRBV7-3 and TRBJ1-1; 8 bases map to TRBD1. Losses at the gene ends were 2 bases for V and 1 base for J; bases not matched to a gene: 3. CDR1 is SGHTA and CDR2 is FQGTGA in the germline V gene. The CDR3 has 15 residues. The CDR3 region is CASSLLGTGNTEAFF. The CDR3, as DNA: TGTGCCAGCAGCTTATTAGGGACAGGGAACACTGAAGCTTTCTTT.

The sample holds many counts of this clonotype. The chain carries TRBV29-1 and TRBJ2-1; D gene unclear. Trimming cost V 7 bases and J 1 base, with 11 bases left between them. The CDR3 contains 13 residues. The germline gives CDR1 SQVTM, CDR2 ANQGSEA. In DNA form, the CDR3 reads TGCAGCGCAAATAAACAATCCTACAATGAGCAGTTCTTC. It translates to CSANKQSYNEQFF.

V usage is TRBV7-2 and J usage is TRBJ1-2; 11 positions agree with TRBD1. Trimming removed 6 bases from V and 2 bases from J; junction bases left unmatched: 5. Per germline, CDR1 SGHTA and CDR2 FQGNSA. CDR3 length: 15 residues. This CDR3 reads CASRRTGGGNYGYTF. The CDR3 nucleotides are TGTGCCAGCAGACGGACAGGGGGCGGCAACTATGGCTACACCTTC. The whole variable domain, remainder taken from reference TRBV7-2 and TRBJ1-2, is GAGVSQSPSNKVTEKGKDVELRCDPISGHTALYWYRQSLGQGLEFLIYFQGNSAPDKSGLPSDRFSAERTGGSVSTLTIQRTQQEDSAVYLCASRRTGGGNYGYTFGSGTRLTVV.

This clonotype was recorded many times. This chain connects TRBV25-1 to TRBJ2-5, with 7 bases that match TRBD1. In germline, CDR1 is MGHDK, CDR2 SYGVNS. This CDR3 is 15 amino acids long. Germline trimming cut 2 bases from V and 5 bases from J; bases unmatched to any gene: 8. The chain's CDR3 is CASSEPTGDRETQYF. In DNA, the CDR3 is TGTGCCAGCAGTGAACCCACAGGGGATCGCGAGACCCAGTACTTC.

The rearrangement joins TRBV12-3 or TRBV12-4 to TRBJ2-6; no firm D call. V was clipped by 6 bases and J by 0 bases, with 18 bases between them. This CDR3 is built from 18 residues. CDR3 DNA sequence: TGTGCCAGCAGCCGGACGTCGGGTTTCTCCTCTGGGGCCAACGTCCTGACTTTC. Translated: CASSRTSGFSSGANVLTF.

The V gene is TRBV15, the J gene TRBJ1-2, with 8 bases matching TRBD1. This CDR3 has 14 residues. The germline V gene has CDR1 LNHNV and CDR2 YYDKDF (reference sequence). The V segment lost 3 bases and the J segment 6 bases; nucleotides outside the gene matches: 6. The CDR3 coding sequence is TGTGCCACCAGCAGCCGGGACAGGATGCATGGCTACACCTTC. Residues: CATSSRDRMHGYTF.

In this sample, this clonotype turned up a few times. The V call is TRBV5-1, the J call TRBJ2-2; no clear D. The CDR3 has 13 amino acids. Germline V lookup: CDR1 SGHRS, CDR2 YFSETQ. The V end was cut by 0 bases, the J end by 6 bases, with 6 bases between. Here the CDR3 DNA reads TGCGCCAGCAGCTTGGAGGGTTCCGGGGAGCTGTTTTTT. Translating it yields CASSLEGSGELFF.

In regard to this clonotype: The junction shows a germline mismatch at one end, possibly a read error. This chain connects TRBV18 to TRBJ1-1; tentatively, D is TRBD1 (5 bases). Germline loops: CDR1 KGHSH, CDR2 LQKENI. The CDR3 totals 14 residues. DNA of the CDR3: TGTACCAGCTCAACGCAGGGACTTAACACTGAAGCTTTCTTT. It is translated as CTSSTQGLNTEAFF.

In regard to this clonotype: Possible read error: a much larger clone is one base away. This chain connects TRBV3-1 to TRBJ1-4; possibly TRBD1 for D (6 bases). The CDR3 loop spans 14 amino acids. CDR1 and CDR2 (germline): LGHDT, YNNKEL (reference sequence). The CDR3 sequence is CASSLQGTNGKLFF. In nucleotides, the CDR3 is TGTGCCAGCAGCCTCCAAGGGACAAATGGAAAACTGTTTTTT.

A note on this clonotype: Germline is not matched at one junction end, which may reflect a read error. V gene TRBV28 combines with J gene TRBJ1-5; D gene uncertain. This CDR3 is 14 amino acids long. Germline assignment: CDR1 MDHEN and CDR2 SYDVKM. The CDR3 protein is CASSTTPRGQSQHF. The CDR3 nucleotides read TGTGCCAGCAGCACGACTCCCCGGGGTCAGTCCCAGCATTTT.

The chain uses TRBV27 and TRBJ1-1; D is undetermined. Trimming took 2 bases from V and 1 from J, leaving 11 bases between them. Germline loops: CDR1 MNHEY, CDR2 SMNVEV (reference sequence). This CDR3 spans 15 amino acids. CDR3 sequence reads: CASSLAGPGNTEAFF. The CDR3 region has the DNA TGTGCCAGCAGTTTAGCCGGACCAGGGAACACTGAAGCTTTCTTT.